A single TCR beta chain is shown here with its context. Its antigen is currently unknown. J lost 3 bases, V lost 2 bases, and 10 bases had no gene match. This CDR3 spans 17 amino acids. The germline V gene has CDR1 MDHEN and CDR2 SYDVKM. The authors ran the immunoSEQ assay, v3.0, at survey level. Only in-frame clones appear in the TCRdb table, and some are missing; sequencing was by immunoSEQ multiplex PCR. The data show roughly 29,000 clones, around 96% seen once. The data originate from a study of long-term antiretroviral therapy in people with HIV. Overall study results and limits: Absence of data on ART adherence, viral resistance or therapy changes was noted. All time points showed a repertoire dominated by clones expanded before ART. Patients on ART gained diversity, which nonetheless stayed below transplant donor controls.

The receptor was isolated from a young man with HIV. The sample was unsorted PBMCs, taken 5.3 years after starting antiretroviral therapy. This sequence joins TRBV28 and TRBJ1-5; 7 bases map to TRBD1. CDR3 residues: CASSLGIGGQLNQPQHF. In DNA, the CDR3 is TGTGCCAGCAGTTTAGGGATCGGGGGACAGCTCAATCAGCCCCAGCATTTT.